This T cell receptor beta chain was retrieved from a study of spatial heterogeneity in lung cancer. Study context: Averaged across combinations, each unique TCR and UMI pairing appeared more than ten times in raw reads, which were uncorrected.

The time point here: sample taken at primary tumor resection. In TCRdb, the 5' RACE reads were re-called with MiXCR into one record per CDR3 protein. The profile shows around 6,200 distinct CDR3 sequences, over 12% of them singletons. General study points: Expanded alpha and beta TCR counts within tumors tracked tumor mutation counts.

The CDR3 covers 13 residues. The junction had 7 bases not matched to a gene; V was cut back by 6 bases and J by 6 bases. A remark on this clonotype: The antigen remains unidentified.

V gene TRBV12-3 or TRBV12-4 combines with J gene TRBJ1-1; TRBD1 agrees at 7 bases. This TCR was recovered from a male donor with early-stage non-small cell lung cancer. The source material was lung tumor tissue, sampled at surgery. DNA of the CDR3: TGTGCCAGCAGGCAGGGGGAGGGCGCTGAAGCTTTCTTT. Amino acids: CASRQGEGAEAFF.